This TCR beta chain stems from a study of T cells in Graves' hyperthyroidism and ophthalmopathy. Study-level results: Before onset, by a median of around six months, the model predicted ophthalmopathy. By a 13 V-J model, ophthalmopathy was set apart from stable hyperthyroidism.

V lost 2 bases to trimming and J lost 0 bases; unmatched junction nucleotides: 5. This CDR3 contains 16 residues. Germline lookup yields CDR1 SGHAT and CDR2 FQNNGV. RNA transcripts gave rise to amplified TCR beta CDR3 regions. Carried out on the TCR CDR3, a first-round RT-PCR used the HTBI primer set. TCRdb re-derived calls from the multiplex PCR reads in MiXCR, one entry per CDR3 protein. The sample records 690,000 or so distinct CDR3 sequences, around 20% being singletons. A patient was excluded if there was uncontrolled infection, other autoimmune disease, pregnancy or lactation. In this sample, this clonotype turned up many times. Its antigen is currently unknown.

This chain uses TRBV11-2 with TRBJ2-5; 8 nucleotides align to TRBD1. Sequences were obtained from blood. The origin of this receptor is a woman aged 45-59 years with Graves' hyperthyroidism that later progressed to Graves' ophthalmopathy. The CDR3 region is CASSLLGTGNQETQYF. In DNA form, the CDR3 reads TGTGCCAGCAGCTTACTCGGGACAGGTAACCAAGAGACCCAGTACTTC.